This TCR beta chain stems from a study of blood T cells in healthy people across ages. Then a second PCR, running roughly 6 to 12 cycles, was carried out with a sample-barcoded 5' primer and a J-beta primer mix. There were at least 2.5 million CDR3-containing paired-end reads obtained from each sample. TCRdb re-called the 5' RACE reads through MiXCR, storing one row per CDR3 protein. Seen here are about 1,400,000 distinct CDR3 sequences, around 59% observed once, and the top ten hold 6.7%. From germline, CDR1 is ENHRY and CDR2 SYGVKD. V was trimmed by 6 bases and J by 1 base, leaving 9 bases between them. The CDR3 is 14 residues long.

This clonotype was sampled from a man younger than 35 in good health. This chain uses TRBV10-3 with TRBJ2-2; D call uncertain. The sample comprised blood. The CDR3: CAIRETGNTGELFF. The CDR3 DNA reads TGTGCCATCAGGGAGACTGGGAACACCGGGGAGCTGTTTTTT.